These 31 T cell receptor beta chains were all obtained from the same sample, sequenced in a study of cytomegalovirus exposure and HLA in healthy donors. 60 Vbeta and 13 Jbeta primers were used in PCR. Only in-frame clones appear in the TCRdb table, and some are missing; sequencing was by immunoSEQ multiplex PCR. The sample's table shows 60,000 or so clones. The sequenced material came from PBMCs. The receptors were sampled from a man aged 50 to 59 in good health and CMV-seropositive.

The chain couples TRBV18 to TRBJ1-1; a weak D match, TRBD1 (5 bases). Trimming stripped 1 base from V and 1 base from J, with 7 bases between. CDR3 size: 14 residues. CDR1 is KGHSH, CDR2 LQKENI, per germline. CDR3 region: CASSPQGRNTEAFF. The CDR3 coding sequence is TGTGCCAGCTCACCACAGGGGCGGAACACTGAAGCTTTCTTT. The full variable domain, with the rest looked up from reference TRBV18 and TRBJ1-1, is NAGVMQNPRHLVRRRGQEARLRCSPMKGHSHVYWYRQLPEEGLKFMVYLQKENIIDESGMPKERFSAEFPKEGPSILRIQQVVRGDSAAYFCASSPQGRNTEAFFGQGTRLTVV.

V is TRBV7-9 and J is TRBJ2-5; D possibly corresponds to TRBD2 (6 bases). The CDR3 totals 15 residues. Trimming pared 4 bases from V and 1 base from J, leaving 13 bases between. The germline V gene has CDR1 SEHNR and CDR2 FQNEAQ (reference sequence). The chain's CDR3 is CASSSARGGQETQYF. The CDR3 DNA reads TGTGCCAGCAGCTCCGCGAGGGGAGGCCAAGAGACCCAGTACTTC.

The V gene is TRBV30, the J gene TRBJ1-1; D not resolved. This CDR3 has 12 amino acids. Germline V gives CDR1 GTSNPN, CDR2 SVGIG (reference sequence). V was shortened by 2 bases and J by 10 bases, with 14 bases between the two germline ends. As DNA, the CDR3 is TGTGCCTGGAGTTTGGGCGCGCAGGTAGCTTTCTTT. It specifies CAWSLGAQVAFF.

The rearrangement uses TRBV5-4 and TRBJ2-7; 11 bases are a match to TRBD2. The CDR3 has 15 amino acids. Germline CDR1 reads SGHNT; CDR2 reads YYREEE (reference sequence). Losses at the gene ends were 2 bases for V and 3 bases for J; bases not matched to a gene: 4. CDR3 DNA: TGTGCCAGCAGCTTAGGACTAGCGGGTAACTACGAGCAGTACTTC. Translated, it gives CASSLGLAGNYEQYF.

This chain connects TRBV5-1 to TRBJ1-1; D is uncertain. This CDR3 spans 13 amino acids. With 5 bases removed from V and 0 bases from J, the gap between germline ends came to 8 bases. Germline-derived CDR1 and CDR2 are SGHRS and YFSETQ. The CDR3 DNA reads as TGCGCCAGCAGGTCGACATTGAACACTGAAGCTTTCTTT. Amino acid sequence: CASRSTLNTEAFF.

The chain links TRBV11-2 to TRBJ1-4; D is unresolved. Looked up from germline, CDR1 is SGHAT and CDR2 is FQNNGV. This CDR3 is 13 amino acids long. Deletions cut 4 bases from V and 10 bases from J, with 13 bases between. This chain's CDR3 is CASSSLQSGKLFF. In nucleotides, the CDR3 is TGTGCCAGCAGCTCGTTACAGTCAGGAAAACTGTTTTTT.

The chain employs TRBV19 and TRBJ2-1; 9 positions match TRBD1. After removal of 5 bases from V and 6 bases from J, the junction contained 8 bases not matched to a gene. CDR1 and CDR2 (germline): LNHDA, SQIVND (reference sequence). CDR3 size: 15 residues. In DNA form, the CDR3 reads TGTGCCAGTAGTGTCCGAGGGACAGGGTCCAATGAGCAGTTCTTC. This translates into CASSVRGTGSNEQFF.

This chain joins TRBV6-1 and TRBJ2-7; the D gene is possibly TRBD1 (5 bases). The CDR3 has 15 residues. V dropped 1 base and J dropped 3 bases, with 13 bases sitting between them. The germline V gene encodes CDR1 MNHNS and CDR2 SASEGT. The CDR3 protein is CASSEGNLGHYEQYF. For the CDR3, the DNA is TGTGCCAGCAGTGAAGGAAATTTGGGGCACTACGAGCAGTACTTC.

The J gene is TRBJ2-7, the V gene TRBV7-9, with 9 nucleotides matching TRBD2. CDR1 is SEHNR, CDR2 FQNEAQ, per germline (reference sequence). CDR3 length equals 13 residues. V lost 10 bases to trimming and J lost 1 base; unmatched junction nucleotides: 5. For the CDR3, the DNA is TGTGCCACGCGGGAGGGCTCGTCCTACGAGCAGTACTTC. This codes for CATREGSSYEQYF.

The chain recombines TRBV6-1 with TRBJ2-7; the D is unclear. CDR1 is MNHNS, CDR2 SASEGT, per germline. This CDR3 contains 15 residues. Trimming shortened V by 1 base and J by 2 bases, and 12 bases separated the two germline ends. The CDR3 protein is CASSEVTPSAYEQYF. The CDR3 coding sequence is TGTGCCAGCAGTGAAGTTACACCTTCCGCCTACGAGCAGTACTTC.

The V call is TRBV6-6, the J call TRBJ1-1; D gene uncertain. CDR3 length: 11 residues. In germline, CDR1 is MNHNY, CDR2 SVGAGI (reference sequence). Trimming removed 8 bases at V and 6 bases at J, with 10 bases between. The CDR3 reads CASFSRAEAFF. For the CDR3, the DNA is TGTGCCAGCTTCTCGAGGGCTGAAGCTTTCTTT.

In DNA, the CDR3 is TGTGCCAGCAGCTTAGCCAGGGGGCTGAACACTGAAGCTTTCTTT. Translating it yields CASSLARGLNTEAFF. The chain carries TRBV7-9 and TRBJ1-1, with 8 bases that match TRBD1. Per the germline V gene, CDR1 is SEHNR and CDR2 is FQNEAQ (reference sequence). The length of the CDR3 is 15 residues. J was trimmed by 0 bases and V by 0 bases; bases with no gene match: 0.

The V call is TRBV11-2, the J call TRBJ1-2; tentative D call: TRBD1 (6 bases). Germline CDR1 reads SGHAT; CDR2 reads FQNNGV. Deletions cut 5 bases from V and 1 base from J, with 11 bases between. This CDR3 comprises 14 residues. The CDR3 DNA reads TGTGCCAGCAGCCCCTTCAGGGGTAACTATGGCTACACCTTC. Translated, it gives CASSPFRGNYGYTF.

V gene TRBV7-9 combines with J gene TRBJ2-1; D possibly corresponds to TRBD2 (5 bases). Germline-derived CDR1 and CDR2 are SEHNR and FQNEAQ (reference sequence). This CDR3 is 12 amino acids long. Trimming left V 8 bases short and J 10 bases short, with 15 bases between. The CDR3: CASRLTVGEQFF. CDR3 coding DNA: TGTGCCAGCCGACTAACGGTGGGGGAGCAGTTCTTC.

The CDR3 region is CASRDRGFNQPQHF. CDR3 DNA: TGTGCCAGTAGAGACAGGGGTTTCAATCAGCCCCAGCATTTT. This chain links TRBV19 with TRBJ1-5; 8 bases map to TRBD1. The CDR3 covers 14 residues. With V trimmed by 6 bases and J by 3 bases, 4 bases remained unmatched. Germline V lookup: CDR1 LNHDA, CDR2 SQIVND (reference sequence).

The chain uses TRBV5-4 and TRBJ1-2; D perhaps matches TRBD1 (6 bases). The germline gives CDR1 SGHNT, CDR2 YYREEE (reference sequence). The CDR3 sequence is 14 residues long. Trimming took 4 bases from V and 3 from J, leaving 13 bases between them. CDR3 bases: TGTGCCAGCAGCCCCGAAGACAGGTACTATGGCTACACCTTC. The encoded protein is CASSPEDRYYGYTF. Full variable domain (remainder filled in from reference TRBV5-4 and TRBJ1-2): ETGVTQSPTHLIKTRGQQVTLRCSSQSGHNTVSWYQQALGQGPQFIFQYYREEENGRGNFPPRFSGLQFPNYSSELNVNALELDDSALYLCASSPEDRYYGYTFGSGTRLTVV.

The chain has TRBV7-9 and TRBJ2-5, with 10 bases identical to TRBD2. J gave up 4 bases and V 0 bases, and 8 bases lay outside the gene matches. Germline V CDR1 and CDR2: SEHNR, FQNEAQ (reference sequence). The CDR3 has 17 amino acids. This CDR3 reads CASSLARLAGGGETQYF. CDR3 sequence (DNA): TGTGCCAGCAGCTTAGCGAGATTAGCGGGGGGCGGAGAGACCCAGTACTTC.

The chain joins TRBV11-3 to TRBJ2-5; TRBD2 agrees at 13 bases. Germline V gives CDR1 SGHNT, CDR2 YENEEA. The CDR3 totals 15 residues. Trimming removed 8 bases from V and 0 bases from J; junction bases left unmatched: 3. The CDR3 DNA follows: TGTGCCAGCCTGGGACTAGCGGGGAACCAAGAGACCCAGTACTTC. It yields the protein CASLGLAGNQETQYF.

This sequence joins TRBV7-9 and TRBJ1-1; D is perhaps TRBD1 (5 bases). Trimming removed 3 bases from V and 8 bases from J, with 13 bases in between. CDR3 length: 13 amino acids. Germline assignment: CDR1 SEHNR and CDR2 FQNEAQ (reference sequence). The CDR3 is CASSFPLTGEAFF. Written as DNA, the CDR3 is TGTGCCAGCAGCTTCCCGCTTACAGGAGAAGCTTTCTTT.

The genes are TRBV29-1 and TRBJ2-7; tentative D call: TRBD1 (5 bases). V lost 1 base to trimming and J lost 2 bases, with 12 bases between them. The length of the CDR3 is 14 residues. Germline CDR1 and CDR2: SQVTM and ANQGSEA. The CDR3 region is CSVEAQGAPYEQYF. CDR3 bases: TGCAGCGTTGAAGCCCAGGGTGCACCCTACGAGCAGTACTTC.

The rearrangement uses TRBV18 and TRBJ1-1; TRBD1 matches 10 bases. The CDR3 is made up of 16 amino acids. The germline V gene has CDR1 KGHSH and CDR2 LQKENI. With V trimmed by 8 bases and J by 1 base, 10 bases remained unmatched. In DNA form, the CDR3 reads TGTGCCAGCCTTGACCCGGGACAGGGGAGGAACACTGAAGCTTTCTTT. Amino acid sequence: CASLDPGQGRNTEAFF.

This sequence joins TRBV11-2 and TRBJ2-2; the match to TRBD1 covers 10 bases. The V and J ends lost 5 bases and 6 bases, in that order; junction bases with no gene match: 9. This CDR3 has 16 amino acids. The V gene's germline CDR1 is SGHAT and CDR2 FQNNGV. CDR3: CASSVRQGATPGELFF. Written as DNA, the CDR3 is TGTGCCAGCAGCGTCCGACAGGGGGCAACGCCCGGGGAGCTGTTTTTT.

The rearrangement links TRBV6-5 to TRBJ1-1; TRBD1 is a possible D gene (5 bases). The CDR3 sequence is 14 residues long. V lost 3 bases and J lost 9, with 17 bases in between. Germline CDR1 reads MNHEY; CDR2 reads SVGAGI. For the CDR3, the DNA is TGTGCCAGCAGTTATCAACGAATGACAGTACAAGCTTTCTTT. Translating gives CASSYQRMTVQAFF.

The V and J genes are TRBV7-2 and TRBJ2-3; 9 bases fit TRBD1. J gave up 3 bases and V 5 bases, and 6 bases lay outside the gene matches. The length of the CDR3 is 15 residues. CDR1 and CDR2 from the germline V gene are SGHTA and FQGNSA. The CDR3 nucleotides are TGTGCCAGCAGCCAGGGACAGGGAGGGACAGATACGCAGTATTTT. Translation gives CASSQGQGGTDTQYF.

About this clone itself: The junction differs from germline at one of its ends, possibly a read error. The chain is built from TRBV6-5 and TRBJ2-7, with 7 bases aligning to TRBD2. This CDR3 has 12 amino acids. Germline lookup yields CDR1 MNHEY and CDR2 SVGAGI. CDR3 DNA sequence: TGTGCCAGCAGCGGGGGGAGTTACGAGCGGTACTTC. It specifies CASSGGSYERYF.

CDR3 nucleotide sequence: TGTGCCAGCAGCTTGGGGACAGGGCCATCAGCTTTCTTT. Encoded protein: CASSLGTGPSAFF. The J gene is TRBJ1-1, the V gene TRBV7-8, with 9 bases identical to TRBD1. The ends lost 3 bases at V and 10 bases at J; junction bases unmatched: 6. Per the germline V gene, CDR1 is SGHVS and CDR2 is FQNEAQ. The CDR3 is 13 residues long.

The V and J genes are TRBV5-4 and TRBJ2-1; maybe TRBD2 (5 bases). The V gene lost 1 base and the J gene lost 9 bases, with 14 bases spanning the gap. The CDR3 loop spans 14 amino acids. The germline V gene encodes CDR1 SGHNT and CDR2 YYREEE (reference sequence). In DNA form, the CDR3 reads TGTGCCAGCAGCTTGTCGGACTTGGCTGGTGAGCAGTTCTTC. This codes for CASSLSDLAGEQFF.

The CDR3 sequence is CASSLAVAYEQYF. The CDR3 DNA reads as TGTGCCAGCAGTCTCGCGGTGGCCTACGAGCAGTACTTC. The gene calls are TRBV27 and TRBJ2-7, with D unclear. Trimming shortened V by 5 bases and J by 2 bases, and 10 bases separated the two germline ends. The CDR3 is made up of 13 amino acids. The germline gives CDR1 MNHEY, CDR2 SMNVEV (reference sequence).

CDR3 coding DNA: TGTGCCAGCAGGCCCGGAGGGGTTTCTAACTATGGCTACACCTTC. Protein sequence: CASRPGGVSNYGYTF. The chain combines TRBV7-9 with TRBJ1-2, with TRBD1 as a possible D gene (5 bases). V was trimmed by 6 bases and J by 0 bases, leaving 14 bases between them. Germline CDR1 reads SEHNR; CDR2 reads FQNEAQ (reference sequence). The CDR3 has 15 residues.

The chain uses TRBV30 and TRBJ1-2; D is uncertain. This CDR3 spans 11 amino acids. In germline, CDR1 is GTSNPN, CDR2 SVGIG (reference sequence). Trimming stripped 3 bases from V and 6 bases from J, with 8 bases between. The DNA of the CDR3 is TGTGCCTGGAGCTACGGGGATGGCTACACCTTC. Translating gives CAWSYGDGYTF.

The genes are TRBV4-3 and TRBJ1-1; D is perhaps TRBD1 (5 bases). Deletions cut 4 bases from V and 1 base from J, with 7 bases between. Germline loops: CDR1 LGHNA, CDR2 YSLEER. CDR3 size: 13 residues. The CDR3 nucleotides read TGCGCCAGCAGCCGACAGCCGAACACTGAAGCTTTCTTT. This codes for CASSRQPNTEAFF.